This T cell receptor beta chain originates from a study of post-analysis software for immune sequencing data. On this clonotype: Its cognate antigen is unknown.

Study-wide findings and caveats: Higher frequency in patients than in controls was seen for a handful of TRBV segments, with TRBV5-6, TRBV5-1 and TRBV20-1 among them.

This CDR3 has 15 amino acids. V was pared by 0 bases and J by 4 bases, with 12 bases between. Germline CDR1 and CDR2: MNHEY and SVGAGI. Presence of unique molecular identifiers characterized the TCR beta cDNA libraries. TCRdb re-called the PCR reads through MiXCR, storing one row per CDR3 protein. This table holds 650,000 to 900,000 distinct CDR3 sequences, about 43% found once. The sequencing input was blood. This TCR was recovered from a girl aged 10-17 years with multiple sclerosis. The rearrangement uses TRBV6-5 and TRBJ1-2; tentatively, D is TRBD1 (5 bases). As DNA, the CDR3 is TGTGCCAGCAGTTACTCGTCAGGGACTGGCTATGGCTACACCTTC. Encoded protein: CASSYSSGTGYGYTF.